This paragraph covers one T cell receptor beta chain sequence. Trimming took 2 bases from V and 4 from J, leaving 11 bases between them. Germline loops: CDR1 LGHNA, CDR2 YSLEER. The CDR3 runs to 15 residues. This sample was included in a study of cytomegalovirus exposure and HLA in healthy donors. The method was immunoSEQ multiplex PCR; TCRdb's version includes in-frame clones alone and lacks a portion of them. The table lists some 200,000 clones, 84% of them singletons. The clonotype comes from a young woman in good health and CMV-seropositive. The sample was PBMCs. The rearrangement links TRBV4-3 to TRBJ1-4; a weak D match, TRBD1 (5 bases). For the CDR3, the DNA is TGCGCCAGCAGCCAACGGGGGTCCTTTAATGAAAAACTGTTTTTT. This encodes CASSQRGSFNEKLFF.